The 25 T cell receptor beta chains below were found in one sample sequenced in a study of blood T cell repertoires in COVID-19. The assay was immunoSEQ multiplex PCR, and TCRdb's table has in-frame clones only and misses some. The sample contains 50,000 to 65,000 clones, roughly 71% of which appear only once. The material sequenced was peripheral blood. The receptors were gathered from a woman aged 80 or older with acute or convalescent COVID-19.

The gene calls are TRBV5-1 and TRBJ2-5, with 8 bases lining up with TRBD2. The germline CDR1 and CDR2 sequences are SGHRS and YFSETQ. The CDR3 consists of 14 residues. V gave up 3 bases and J gave up 5 bases; unmatched junction bases: 6. DNA for the CDR3: TGCGCCAGCAGCTATACAGCGGGAGTTGAGACCCAGTACTTC. It translates to CASSYTAGVETQYF.

The gene calls are TRBV2 and TRBJ2-7; 9 positions match TRBD1. The CDR3 totals 13 residues. Trimming removed 6 bases from V and 12 bases from J; junction bases left unmatched: 12. Germline values: CDR1 SNHLY, CDR2 FYNNEI. The CDR3 protein is CASSPGQGYLMYF. The CDR3 DNA is TGTGCCAGCAGCCCGGGACAGGGTTACTTAATGTACTTC.

The V call is TRBV5-1, the J call TRBJ2-3, with TRBD2 matching 12 bases. J gave up 2 bases and V 4 bases, and 5 bases lay outside the gene matches. Per germline, CDR1 SGHRS and CDR2 YFSETQ. The CDR3 runs to 16 residues. The CDR3, as DNA: TGCGCCAGCAGCCTGACTAGCGGGAGCGACACAGATACGCAGTATTTT. Translating gives CASSLTSGSDTDTQYF.

J is TRBJ2-1 and V is TRBV10-2, with 8 nucleotides matching TRBD2. J lost 3 bases, V lost 4 bases, and 14 bases had no gene match. The CDR3 contains 18 residues. Germline CDR1 reads WSHSY; CDR2 reads SAAADI. The CDR3 protein is CASSATPPTSADYNEQFF. In nucleotides, the CDR3 is TGCGCCAGCAGTGCAACCCCCCCGACTAGCGCAGACTACAATGAGCAGTTCTTC.

V gene TRBV6-5 combines with J gene TRBJ2-5, with 10 bases identical to TRBD1. V trimming: 2 bases; J trimming: 9 bases; junction bases outside the gene matches: 9. CDR1 MNHEY and CDR2 SVGAGI come from the germline V gene. The CDR3 covers 15 residues. The CDR3 loop is CASSYQGQGSRSQYF. CDR3 DNA: TGTGCCAGCAGTTACCAGGGACAGGGGAGTAGGTCCCAGTACTTC.

The chain couples TRBV7-2 to TRBJ1-4; 9 bases agree with TRBD1. The V gene end was trimmed by 5 bases and the J gene end by 6 bases; junction bases not matched to a gene: 4. This CDR3 comprises 14 residues. The germline V gene encodes CDR1 SGHTA and CDR2 FQGNSA. CDR3 sequence: CASSPRTGDEKLFF. CDR3 bases: TGTGCCAGCAGCCCCCGGACAGGGGATGAAAAACTGTTTTTT.

This rearrangement joins TRBV5-1 to TRBJ2-7; weak D call: TRBD1 (6 bases). V was cut by 2 bases and J by 3 bases, with 9 bases left in between. The germline gives CDR1 SGHRS, CDR2 YFSETQ. The CDR3 runs to 13 residues. The CDR3: CASSFQGNYEQYF. CDR3 sequence (DNA): TGCGCCAGCAGCTTTCAGGGGAACTACGAGCAGTACTTC.

The chain uses TRBV9 and TRBJ2-3; tentative D call: TRBD1 (5 bases). This CDR3 spans 16 amino acids. Per germline, CDR1 SGDLS and CDR2 YYNGEE. V was clipped by 0 bases and J by 1 base, with 12 bases between them. CDR3 DNA sequence: TGTGCCAGCAGCGTAGATTCAGGGTTTGGCACAGATACGCAGTATTTT. It yields the protein CASSVDSGFGTDTQYF.

V and J are TRBV7-8 and TRBJ2-7; tentatively, D is TRBD2 (6 bases). The germline gives CDR1 SGHVS, CDR2 FQNEAQ. V was clipped by 1 base and J by 4 bases, with 17 bases between them. This CDR3 region has 16 residues. The CDR3 loop reads CASSLVLGTGSYEQYF. Here the CDR3 DNA reads TGTGCCAGCAGCTTAGTATTAGGAACCGGGAGTTACGAGCAGTACTTC. The whole variable domain, filled in from reference TRBV7-8 and TRBJ2-7, reads GAGVSQSPRYKVAKRGQDVALRCDPISGHVSLFWYQQALGQGPEFLTYFQNEAQLDKSGLPSDRFFAERPEGSVSTLKIQRTQQEDSAVYLCASSLVLGTGSYEQYFGPGTRLTVT.

This clone has just a few counts. This chain uses TRBV28 with TRBJ1-5; perhaps TRBD1 as D (5 bases). This CDR3 has 14 amino acids. Germline V lookup: CDR1 MDHEN, CDR2 SYDVKM. V was pared by 7 bases and J by 6 bases, with 16 bases between. The CDR3 coding sequence is TGTGCCAGCATAGGGGCAGACTTTACTCAGCCCCAGCATTTT. It specifies CASIGADFTQPQHF.

V and J are TRBV6-9 and TRBJ2-3; possible D gene TRBD2, 6 bases. The CDR3 has 17 amino acids. Trimming stripped 0 bases from V and 0 bases from J, with 13 bases between. Germline assignment: CDR1 MNHGY and CDR2 SVAAGI. The CDR3 region is CASSYSGGVASTDTQYF. The CDR3 region has the DNA TGTGCCAGCAGTTATTCGGGGGGAGTGGCCAGCACAGATACGCAGTATTTT.

V and J are TRBV19 and TRBJ2-1; 9 bases are a match to TRBD2. Per the germline V gene, CDR1 is LNHDA and CDR2 is SQIVND (reference sequence). After removal of 0 bases from V and 0 bases from J, the junction contained 6 bases not matched to a gene. The CDR3 sequence is 18 residues long. The CDR3 coding sequence is TGTGCCAGTAGTATAGATTGGGTTAGCGGGAGCTCCTACAATGAGCAGTTCTTC. As protein: CASSIDWVSGSSYNEQFF.

The chain employs TRBV7-2 and TRBJ2-1, with 10 bases identical to TRBD2. The CDR3 is 16 amino acids. Germline V gives CDR1 SGHTA, CDR2 FQGNSA. After removal of 6 bases from V and 5 bases from J, the junction contained 10 bases not matched to a gene. The CDR3 DNA sequence: TGTGCCAGCAGACCTACCGGGACTAGCGTAGACAATGAGCAGTTCTTC. This sequence encodes CASRPTGTSVDNEQFF.

The chain links TRBV30 to TRBJ2-7, with D hard to call. V lost 4 bases and J lost 2, with 6 bases in between. This CDR3 spans 11 amino acids. CDR1 is GTSNPN, CDR2 SVGIG, per germline (reference sequence). Here the CDR3 reads CAWTEAYEQYF. The CDR3 DNA is TGTGCCTGGACAGAAGCCTACGAGCAGTACTTC.

This sequence joins TRBV19 and TRBJ1-1; TRBD1 is a possible D gene (5 bases). V lost 4 bases and J lost 0, with 15 bases in between. The CDR3 contains 16 residues. Germline V gives CDR1 LNHDA, CDR2 SQIVND (reference sequence). This CDR3 reads CASSTPYGGVNTEAFF. The CDR3 bases are TGTGCCAGTAGTACCCCCTATGGGGGGGTGAACACTGAAGCTTTCTTT.

The rearrangement links TRBV19 to TRBJ1-4, with D possibly being TRBD1 (5 bases). Trimming removed 1 base at V and 11 bases at J, with 17 bases between. The CDR3 contains 15 residues. Germline V CDR1 and CDR2: LNHDA, SQIVND (reference sequence). In DNA, the CDR3 is TGTGCCAGTAGTATAGCCGCTGGGGCTGACGGGAAACTGTTTTTT. It specifies CASSIAAGADGKLFF.

The rearrangement uses TRBV28 and TRBJ1-6, with D perhaps TRBD1 (5 bases). Germline CDR1 MDHEN, CDR2 SYDVKM. V lost 4 bases to trimming and J lost 7 bases, with 14 bases between them. The CDR3 is 15 amino acids. This chain's CDR3 is CASSSPRGFNSPLHF. In DNA form, the CDR3 reads TGTGCCAGCAGTTCCCCGCGGGGCTTCAATTCACCCCTCCACTTT.

On this clone itself: An end of the junction does not agree with germline; a read error may underlie this. The chain couples TRBV6-5 to TRBJ1-6, with D unresolved. CDR1 and CDR2 from the germline V gene are MNHEY and SVGAGI. This CDR3 contains 13 residues. The CDR3 bases are TGTGCCAGCAGTTACTCCTCTAATTCACCCCTCCACTTT. This translates into CASSYSSNSPLHF.

This clone was counted at least ten times. The chain has TRBV7-8 and TRBJ2-3, with 9 bases identical to TRBD2. The trim removed 1 base at V and 5 bases at J, leaving 10 bases unmatched. The CDR3 covers 17 residues. Germline CDR1 is SGHVS and CDR2 is FQNEAQ. This CDR3 reads CASSLVWGSGRGDTQYF. In nucleotides, the CDR3 is TGTGCCAGCAGCTTAGTTTGGGGTAGCGGGAGAGGAGATACGCAGTATTTT.

Only a few counts were recorded for this clone. The chain couples TRBV19 to TRBJ2-3, with D tentatively TRBD2 (6 bases). V was shortened by 1 base and J by 3 bases, with 20 bases between the two germline ends. Germline V lookup: CDR1 LNHDA, CDR2 SQIVND (reference sequence). The CDR3 sequence is 18 residues long. The CDR3 DNA reads TGTGCCAGTAGTATAGGGCAGTTCCGCCCGGGAGCAACAGATACGCAGTATTTT. Translated, it gives CASSIGQFRPGATDTQYF.

The genes are TRBV4-3 and TRBJ2-5, with a possible D match to TRBD1 (5 bases). The CDR3 contains 16 residues. The germline CDR1 and CDR2 sequences are LGHNA and YSLEER. Trimming stripped 4 bases from V and 0 bases from J, with 15 bases between. DNA for the CDR3: TGCGCCAGCAGCCGCCTAGGGGCAGGGTACCAAGAGACCCAGTACTTC. It codes for CASSRLGAGYQETQYF.

This chain connects TRBV9 to TRBJ2-2; tentatively, D is TRBD2 (6 bases). CDR1 and CDR2 from the germline V gene are SGDLS and YYNGEE. The CDR3 runs 15 residues. V was cut by 4 bases and J by 0 bases, with 10 bases left in between. CDR3 residues: CASSPTRSNTGELFF. For the CDR3, the DNA is TGTGCCAGCAGCCCGACTAGGTCGAACACCGGGGAGCTGTTTTTT.

The chain is built from TRBV6-5 and TRBJ1-2; TRBD1 aligns across 7 bases. CDR1 MNHEY and CDR2 SVGAGI come from the germline V gene. Trimming cost V 4 bases and J 5 bases; bases outside gene matches: 4. There are 13 residues in the CDR3. The CDR3 here is CASSLRQGYGYTF. The CDR3 DNA is TGTGCCAGCAGTTTAAGACAGGGATATGGCTACACCTTC.

The J gene is TRBJ2-1, the V gene TRBV15; the D gene is possibly TRBD1 (6 bases). V lost 1 base and J 2 bases, leaving 6 bases between the germline ends. Germline V CDR1 and CDR2: LNHNV, YYDKDF (reference sequence). The CDR3 runs to 14 residues. CDR3 sequence: CATSRGTAYNEQFF. CDR3 coding DNA: TGTGCCACCAGCAGAGGGACAGCCTACAATGAGCAGTTCTTC. The full variable domain, rest sourced from reference TRBV15 and TRBJ2-1, is DAMVIQNPRYQVTQFGKPVTLSCSQTLNHNVMYWYQQKSSQAPKLLFHYYDKDFNNEADTPDNFQSRRPNTSFCFLDIRSPGLGDTAMYLCATSRGTAYNEQFFGPGTRLTVL.

V and J are TRBV28 and TRBJ1-4; D may be TRBD1 (5 bases). Germline lookup yields CDR1 MDHEN and CDR2 SYDVKM. Trimming took off 3 bases at V and 2 bases at J, with 25 bases between the two ends. The CDR3 runs to 20 residues. Here the CDR3 reads CASSFRSGRGISRTNEKLFF. The CDR3 DNA reads TGTGCCAGCAGTTTTAGATCGGGTAGGGGCATCTCGAGGACTAATGAAAAACTGTTTTTT. The full variable domain, completed using reference TRBV28 and TRBJ1-4, is DVKVTQSSRYLVKRTGEKVFLECVQDMDHENMFWYRQDPGLGLRLIYFSYDVKMKEKGDIPEGYSVSREKKERFSLILESASTNQTSMYLCASSFRSGRGISRTNEKLFFGSGTQLSVL.